This T cell receptor beta chain stems from a study of cytomegalovirus exposure and HLA in healthy donors. Concerning this clone: Its specificity is not known.

Primers: 60 Vbeta forward and 13 Jbeta reverse. Profiling relied on immunoSEQ multiplex PCR, and the TCRdb table lists in-frame clones only, not all of them. Altogether 200,000 to 300,000 clones are present, almost 85% being singletons, with the ten largest covering roughly 2%. Points from the study as a whole: The majority of CMV-associated TCR beta chains were reported as apparently HLA-restricted in a later analysis. An observed cluster of highly shared sequence variants was recorded as a likely sequencing artifact.

The V segment lost 0 bases and the J segment 12 bases; nucleotides outside the gene matches: 6. This CDR3 has 15 amino acids. Germline values: CDR1 SGDLS, CDR2 YYNGEE. V usage is TRBV9 and J usage is TRBJ2-1; the match to TRBD2 covers 13 bases. The TCR was taken from a woman aged 40 to 55 in good health and CMV-seropositive. The source material was PBMCs. The CDR3 loop reads CASSVGGLAGVMQFF. CDR3 DNA sequence: TGTGCCAGCAGCGTAGGCGGACTAGCGGGAGTTATGCAGTTCTTC.